This is a list of T cell receptor beta chains from one sample in a study of graft-versus-host responses after intestinal transplantation. These receptors lack a known antigen. TCRdb's table, derived via immunoSEQ multiplex PCR, lists solely in-frame clones and lacks some. In the table there are some 130,000 clones, 85% to 95% of which are singletons. The starting material was unstimulated CD4+ T cells sorted from spleen or lymph node cells, obtained before intestinal transplant. The origin of the receptors is a human donor who received an intestinal transplant. The CDR3 runs from the conserved cysteine through the conserved F or W. The D gene is left open where the match is weak.

d_gene	v_gene	j_gene	CDR3aa
TRBD1	TRBV6-1	TRBJ1-2	CASSPAPGTGWGYTF
TRBD1	TRBV2	TRBJ2-7	CASRRTGSEQYF
-	TRBV30	TRBJ1-2	CAWSVLGATNYGYTF
-	TRBV29-1	TRBJ2-1	CSVGFKSSYNEQFF
-	TRBV5-1	TRBJ2-3	CASSSAGQSTDTQYF
-	TRBV29-1	TRBJ1-4	CSVDLGGREKLFF
-	TRBV11-2	TRBJ2-7	CASSFNAEGYEQYF
-	TRBV6-5	TRBJ2-7	CASSTRGASSYEQYF
-	TRBV7-2	TRBJ2-7	CASSLVPGVGEQYF
TRBD1	TRBV6-6	TRBJ2-5	CASNKQGAGEETQYF
TRBD2	TRBV5-4	TRBJ2-7	CASSLAILAGETYEQYF
-	TRBV19	TRBJ2-1	CASSIGSGWGSYNEQFF
-	TRBV6-5	TRBJ1-1	CASSYGRNTEAFF
TRBD1	TRBV9	TRBJ2-3	CASSAGQGSTDTQYF
-	TRBV19	TRBJ1-5	CASSDPGLSGPNQPQHF
-	TRBV6-1	TRBJ2-5	CASIGGTVQETQYF
-	TRBV7-7	TRBJ1-3	CASSLWDGAGNTIYF